The 14 T cell receptor beta chains given below trace back to one sample, sequenced in a study of cytomegalovirus exposure and HLA in healthy donors. The study ran its PCR with 60 Vbeta and 13 Jbeta primers. The protocol was immunoSEQ multiplex PCR, while the TCRdb copy is restricted to in-frame clones and leaves out a portion. The sample has over 200,000 clones, approximately 81% seen once. The source material was PBMCs. Receptors originate from a human donor in good health.

The rearrangement uses TRBV19 and TRBJ2-7; possibly TRBD1 for D (6 bases). Between the trimmed V and J ends, which lost 5 bases and 0 bases, there was a span of 14 bases. Looked up from germline, CDR1 is LNHDA and CDR2 is SQIVND (reference sequence). The CDR3 runs to 15 residues. The CDR3 spells CASSVGQYLSYEQYF. The CDR3 DNA is TGTGCCAGTAGTGTCGGACAGTACCTCTCCTACGAGCAGTACTTC. The full variable domain, with the rest looked up from reference TRBV19 and TRBJ2-7, is DGGITQSPKYLFRKEGQNVTLSCEQNLNHDAMYWYRQDPGQGLRLIYYSQIVNDFQKGDIAEGYSVSREKKESFPLTVTSAQKNPTAFYLCASSVGQYLSYEQYFGPGTRLTVT.

The rearrangement uses TRBV19 and TRBJ2-5, with 10 bases lining up with TRBD2. Germline trimming cut 5 bases from V and 1 base from J; bases unmatched to any gene: 10. The CDR3 totals 17 residues. Germline CDR1 LNHDA, CDR2 SQIVND (reference sequence). The CDR3 region has the DNA TGTGCCAGTAGTGTCACCCACGAGCGGGAGGGCCAAGAGACCCAGTACTTC. Its protein is CASSVTHEREGQETQYF.

Note on this clone: One junction end disagrees with the germline gene, perhaps due to a read error. The V gene is TRBV27, the J gene TRBJ2-5; tentatively, D is TRBD2 (5 bases). CDR1 is MNHEY, CDR2 SMNVEV, per germline (reference sequence). This CDR3 comprises 13 residues. The CDR3 loop is CASSWQRQGTQYF. CDR3 DNA sequence: TGTGCCAGCAGTTGGCAGCGGCAAGGGACCCAGTACTTC.

This clone showed up just once. One end of the junction fails to match germline, which may point to a read error. The chain combines TRBV15 with TRBJ2-7, with D possibly TRBD2 on 5 matching bases. Germline V gene lookup returns CDR1 LNHNV and CDR2 YYDKDF (reference sequence). This CDR3 spans 15 amino acids. The DNA for the CDR3 is TGTGCCACCAGCAGAGATCGGAGCGGCGGCGATCTCCGGAACTTC. Its protein product is CATSRDRSGGDLRNF.

In this sample, this clone turned up a few times. The chain couples TRBV7-2 to TRBJ2-3; a possible D gene is TRBD2 (6 bases). Germline CDR1 and CDR2: SGHTA and FQGNSA. This CDR3 has 15 residues. Trimming stripped 5 bases from V and 10 bases from J, with 22 bases between. The CDR3 protein is CASSPRLGGRWAQYF. The CDR3 DNA sequence: TGTGCCAGCAGCCCGAGGTTGGGAGGAAGGTGGGCGCAGTATTTT.

This clone was observed once. The chain has TRBV25-1 and TRBJ1-2; D gene unclear. Germline-derived CDR1 and CDR2 are MGHDK and SYGVNS. The CDR3 is 13 amino acids. V lost 1 base and J lost 2, with 5 bases in between. The CDR3, as DNA: TGTGCCAGCAGTGAATGGCGGAACTATGGCTACACCTTC. Translated, it gives CASSEWRNYGYTF.

This sequence joins TRBV9 and TRBJ2-3, with 12 bases fitting TRBD2. Germline V gene data show CDR1 as SGDLS and CDR2 as YYNGEE. This CDR3 is 16 amino acids long. The ends lost 5 bases at V and 2 bases at J; junction bases unmatched: 6. The CDR3: CASSTTSGRFTDTQYF. CDR3 DNA sequence: TGTGCCAGCAGTACAACTAGCGGGAGGTTCACAGATACGCAGTATTTT. Full variable domain (missing parts from reference TRBV9 and TRBJ2-3): DSGVTQTPKHLITATGQRVTLRCSPRSGDLSVYWYQQSLDQGLQFLIQYYNGEERAKGNILERFSAQQFPDLHSELNLSSLELGDSALYFCASSTTSGRFTDTQYFGPGTRLTVL.

The chain carries TRBV28 and TRBJ1-1; possibly TRBD1 for D (5 bases). V lost 5 bases and J lost 5, with 18 bases in between. Looked up from germline, CDR1 is MDHEN and CDR2 is SYDVKM. The CDR3 sequence is 15 residues long. The CDR3 region is CASSVITGTITEAFF. The CDR3 DNA sequence: TGTGCCAGCAGTGTTATTACCGGGACTATTACTGAAGCTTTCTTT.

This chain uses TRBV7-3 with TRBJ2-1; D possibly corresponds to TRBD2 (6 bases). V lost 5 bases and J 2 bases, leaving 19 bases between the germline ends. The CDR3 length is 17 residues. CDR1 and CDR2 (germline): SGHTA, FQGTGA. Here the CDR3 reads CASSPRSGVGAYNEQFF. CDR3 bases: TGTGCCAGCAGCCCCAGGTCGGGGGTAGGGGCCTACAATGAGCAGTTCTTC.

The chain has TRBV13 and TRBJ2-7; TRBD1 might be the D (5 bases). Germline values: CDR1 PRHDT, CDR2 FYEKMQ (reference sequence). This CDR3 comprises 14 residues. Between the trimmed V and J ends, which lost 5 bases and 5 bases, there was a span of 16 bases. The CDR3 loop reads CASSPRAVKHEQYF. In nucleotides, the CDR3 is TGTGCCAGCAGCCCCAGGGCCGTCAAGCACGAGCAGTACTTC.

V is TRBV11-2 and J is TRBJ2-1; D possibly corresponds to TRBD2 (5 bases). CDR1 is SGHAT and CDR2 is FQNNGV in the germline V gene. CDR3 length: 16 residues. The germline V and J ends were trimmed by 7 bases and 4 bases, with 20 bases remaining between them. The CDR3 reads CASTTIRDLSYNEQFF. For the CDR3, the DNA is TGTGCCAGCACCACAATACGGGATTTATCTTACAATGAGCAGTTCTTC.

The genes are TRBV11-2 and TRBJ2-7, with 8 bases matching TRBD1. This CDR3 spans 13 amino acids. Per germline, CDR1 SGHAT and CDR2 FQNNGV. V gave up 3 bases and J gave up 5 bases; unmatched junction bases: 3. In DNA form, the CDR3 reads TGTGCCAGCAGCTTGGACAGGGACCACGAGCAGTACTTC. Encoded protein: CASSLDRDHEQYF.

The chain uses TRBV27 and TRBJ1-5; D remains unclear. The CDR3 is made up of 14 amino acids. The germline V gene encodes CDR1 MNHEY and CDR2 SMNVEV (reference sequence). With 7 bases removed from V and 7 bases from J, the gap between germline ends came to 17 bases. The chain's CDR3 is CASNGQAGTQPQHF. CDR3 DNA sequence: TGTGCCAGCAATGGGCAGGCCGGAACGCAGCCCCAGCATTTT.

This sequence joins TRBV5-4 and TRBJ2-1, with D possibly TRBD1 on 5 matching bases. Trimming removed 1 base at V and 2 bases at J, with 10 bases between. The CDR3 extends over 15 amino acids. The germline gives CDR1 SGHNT, CDR2 YYREEE (reference sequence). Written as DNA, the CDR3 is TGTGCCAGCAGCTTGCCAGGGTTGACCTACAATGAGCAGTTCTTC. Its protein is CASSLPGLTYNEQFF.